This TCR beta chain was captured by sequencing in a study of T cell responses to AZD1222 COVID-19 vaccine. This clone was counted a few times. CDR1 and CDR2 (germline): SGHTA, FQGNSA. The CDR3 runs to 12 residues. The V and J ends lost 5 bases and 15 bases respectively, with 17 bases between them. Here immunoSEQ multiplex PCR was the method, and the copy in TCRdb shows in-frame clones only, minus some. Of roughly 120,000 clones listed, about four fifths are singletons. The starting material was peripheral blood, obtained on day 0 of AZD1222 vaccination. The sequence derives from an adult in good health. The chain uses TRBV7-2 and TRBJ1-3, with D perhaps matching TRBD1 (6 bases). CDR3 sequence: CASSQPTGTQYF. The CDR3 coding sequence is TGTGCCAGCAGCCAACCCACCGGGACACAATATTTT.